The 18 T cell receptor beta chains in this list originate from one sample, sequenced in a study of T cells expressing NK-cell markers. TCRdb processed the 5' RACE reads again and assigns one entry to each CDR3 protein, with no DNA. The listing contains 300,000 to 450,000 distinct CDR3 sequences. The material sequenced was blood T cells: a sorted CD56 or NKG2C T cell subset, CD4+ or CD8+ T cells, or bulk PBMC T cells (not recorded which). Every receptor here comes from a man aged 18-70 years in good health.

This chain uses TRBV3-1 with TRBJ2-5; there is no DNA to check the TCRdb D call of TRBD1. Looked up from germline, CDR1 is LGHDT and CDR2 is YNNKEL (reference sequence). The CDR3 covers 15 residues. This chain's CDR3 is CASSHTQGAKETQYF.

The chain carries TRBV6-2 or TRBV6-3 and TRBJ2-7; TCRdb's assignment of TRBD2 cannot be checked, as there is no DNA. CDR3 length: 14 residues. Looked up from germline, CDR1 is MNHEY and CDR2 is SVGEGT. CDR3: CASSSGTSAKRQYF.

V and J are TRBV5-1 and TRBJ1-1; with no DNA, the TCRdb D assignment of TRBD1 cannot be verified. CDR3 length: 13 amino acids. CDR1 SGHRS and CDR2 YFSETQ come from the germline V gene. CDR3: CASSLARGRAAFF.

This chain links TRBV6-1 with TRBJ2-2; as DNA is missing, the TRBD1 call by TCRdb cannot be tested. The CDR3 is 17 residues long. CDR1 and CDR2 from the germline V gene are MNHNS and SASEGT. The CDR3 loop is CASRRLPGQGHTGELFF.

The rearrangement uses TRBV15 and TRBJ2-1. The CDR3 covers 16 residues. The V gene's germline CDR1 is LNHNV and CDR2 YYDKDF (reference sequence). The CDR3 is CATSGLRTAVGNEQFF.

The V call is TRBV12-3 or TRBV12-4, the J call TRBJ1-1; as DNA is missing, the TRBD1 call by TCRdb cannot be tested. The CDR3 spans 15 residues. The CDR3 loop reads CASSSPDRGNTEAFF.

The chain has TRBV10-3 and TRBJ2-5; TCRdb proposes TRBD2, but this gene call is untestable without DNA. The germline CDR1 and CDR2 sequences are ENHRY and SYGVKD. This CDR3 is built from 14 residues. Here the CDR3 reads CAIRTGTEDETQYF.

The rearrangement joins TRBV2 to TRBJ1-2. The germline CDR1 and CDR2 sequences are SNHLY and FYNNEI. The CDR3 extends over 11 amino acids. The CDR3 sequence: CASKLNYGYTF.

The chain recombines TRBV11-1 with TRBJ2-2; lacking DNA, the TRBD2 call made by TCRdb goes unchecked. The CDR3 is 19 residues long. Germline values: CDR1 SGHAT, CDR2 FQDESV (reference sequence). The CDR3 sequence: CASSPPWGSSSGGTGELFF.

The chain couples TRBV5-1 to TRBJ2-7; TCRdb designates TRBD2, a call that cannot be tested without DNA. Germline CDR1 reads SGHRS; CDR2 reads YFSETQ. The CDR3 loop spans 16 amino acids. CDR3 residues: CASSPWTSGDPYEQYF.

The rearrangement joins TRBV7-9 to TRBJ1-1. Germline V gives CDR1 SEHNR, CDR2 FQNEAQ (reference sequence). The CDR3 has 14 residues. CDR3 residues: CASSQRGENTEAFF.

The CDR3 spells CSAADRVGTDTQYF. The chain has TRBV20-1 and TRBJ2-3; TCRdb proposes TRBD1, but this gene call is untestable without DNA. CDR3 size: 14 residues. Germline CDR1 and CDR2: DFQATT and SNEGSKA (reference sequence).

The chain uses TRBV10-3 and TRBJ2-2; as DNA is missing, the TRBD1 call by TCRdb cannot be tested. Per germline, CDR1 ENHRY and CDR2 SYGVKD. This CDR3 spans 15 amino acids. Here the CDR3 reads CASRPGTQNTGELFF.

The chain couples TRBV6-1 to TRBJ1-2. This CDR3 comprises 13 residues. The germline V gene encodes CDR1 MNHNS and CDR2 SASEGT. CDR3 loop: CASRREDNYGYTF.

The chain is built from TRBV11-3 and TRBJ2-1; TCRdb proposes TRBD1, but this gene call is untestable without DNA. CDR3 length: 13 amino acids. Germline CDR1 is SGHNT and CDR2 is YENEEA. CDR3 region: CASSPHPADEQFF.

The gene calls are TRBV14 and TRBJ2-3. The CDR3 is made up of 15 amino acids. CDR1 SGHDN and CDR2 FVKESK come from the germline V gene. The CDR3 loop is CASSRGPAGTDTQYF.

This chain links TRBV15 with TRBJ2-1. CDR1 and CDR2 from the germline V gene are LNHNV and YYDKDF (reference sequence). This CDR3 comprises 13 residues. This CDR3 reads CATSRSLYNEQFF.

The genes are TRBV20-1 and TRBJ2-1; as DNA is missing, the TRBD2 call by TCRdb cannot be tested. This CDR3 has 14 amino acids. Germline CDR1 DFQATT, CDR2 SNEGSKA (reference sequence). The CDR3 protein is CSAREIVAANEQFF.